These 7 T cell receptor beta chains share one sample of origin, sequenced in a study of blood T cell repertoires in COVID-19. Method: immunoSEQ multiplex PCR; TCRdb's copy keeps in-frame clones and lacks some. The sample yields about 130,000 clones, roughly 90% seen once. Source material: peripheral blood. The receptors were sampled from a man between 60 and 75 years old with COVID-19, enrolled during active disease.

V gene TRBV5-1 combines with J gene TRBJ2-3, with 8 bases aligning to TRBD2. Germline CDR1 reads SGHRS; CDR2 reads YFSETQ. V shed 1 base and J 5 bases; nucleotides not matched to a gene: 6. This CDR3 comprises 15 residues. As DNA, the CDR3 is TGCGCCAGCAGCTTGCAAGCGGGAGCGAGAGATACGCAGTATTTT. It encodes CASSLQAGARDTQYF. The whole variable domain, remainder taken from reference TRBV5-1 and TRBJ2-3, is KAGVTQTPRYLIKTRGQQVTLSCSPISGHRSVSWYQQTPGQGLQFLFEYFSETQRNKGNFPGRFSGRQFSNSRSEMNVSTLELGDSALYLCASSLQAGARDTQYFGPGTRLTVL.

DNA of the CDR3: TGTGCCAGCAGTAGAGACAGGTTCAGCTATGGCTACACCTTC. It encodes CASSRDRFSYGYTF. The V gene is TRBV6-2 or TRBV6-3, the J gene TRBJ1-2; tentative D call: TRBD1 (6 bases). The CDR3 covers 14 residues. Trimming left V 5 bases short and J 4 bases short, with 14 bases between. CDR1 is MNHEY and CDR2 is SVGEGT in the germline V gene.

This clone was recorded a few times. The CDR3 region has the DNA TGTGCCAGTAGTATAGACGGACTAGCGGACAATGAGCAGTTCTTC. Its protein is CASSIDGLADNEQFF. The chain links TRBV19 to TRBJ2-1, with 10 bases aligning to TRBD2. Germline CDR1 LNHDA, CDR2 SQIVND (reference sequence). The CDR3 is made up of 15 amino acids. Trimming cost V 0 bases and J 5 bases; bases outside gene matches: 1. Supplemented by reference TRBV19 and TRBJ2-1, the full variable domain reads DGGITQSPKYLFRKEGQNVTLSCEQNLNHDAMYWYRQDPGQGLRLIYYSQIVNDFQKGDIAEGYSVSREKKESFPLTVTSAQKNPTAFYLCASSIDGLADNEQFFGPGTRLTVL.

This rearrangement joins TRBV24-1 to TRBJ2-1; TRBD1 agrees at 12 bases. With V trimmed by 4 bases and J by 11 bases, 8 bases remained unmatched. Per germline, CDR1 KGHDR and CDR2 SFDVKD. There are 15 residues in the CDR3. The CDR3 protein is CATSDSGTGGSKQFF. Written as DNA, the CDR3 is TGTGCCACCAGTGACTCCGGGACAGGGGGCTCGAAGCAGTTCTTC.

This clone was detected only once. The gene calls are TRBV29-1 and TRBJ2-3; a weak D match, TRBD1 (7 bases). CDR1 and CDR2 (germline): SQVTM, ANQGSEA. Trimming took off 0 bases at V and 4 bases at J, with 11 bases between the two ends. The CDR3 sequence is 14 residues long. CDR3 protein: CSVEDQGGADTQYF. CDR3 nucleotide sequence: TGCAGCGTTGAAGATCAGGGGGGAGCAGATACGCAGTATTTT.

There are a few counts of this clone. The genes are TRBV5-8 and TRBJ1-1, with D tentatively TRBD1 (5 bases). Germline values: CDR1 SGHTS, CDR2 YDEGEE. This CDR3 has 16 residues. V lost 5 bases, J lost 4 bases, and 21 bases lay in between. CDR3 protein: CASSFRYLSGVTEAFF. CDR3 coding DNA: TGTGCCAGCAGTTTCAGATACCTGTCGGGGGTCACTGAAGCTTTCTTT. Full variable domain (rest looked up from reference TRBV5-8 and TRBJ1-1): EAGVTQSPTHLIKTRGQQATLRCSPISGHTSVYWYQQALGLGLQFLLWYDEGEERNRGNFPPRFSGRQFPNYSSELNVNALELEDSALYLCASSFRYLSGVTEAFFGQGTRLTVV.

V usage is TRBV5-1 and J usage is TRBJ1-2; 11 bases line up with TRBD1. Germline V lookup: CDR1 SGHRS, CDR2 YFSETQ. The length of the CDR3 is 15 residues. The V and J ends lost 4 bases and 2 bases, in that order; junction bases with no gene match: 4. CDR3 DNA sequence: TGCGCCAGCAGCGGCGGGACAGGGGGAAACTATGGCTACACCTTC. Translated: CASSGGTGGNYGYTF.